Below are 19 T cell receptor beta chains sequenced from a single sample in a study of blood T cells in healthy people across ages. Next came a second PCR, run for about 6 to 11 cycles, which used a sample-barcoded 5' primer along with a J-beta primer mix. Each CDR3 protein gets one entry after TCRdb re-called the 5' RACE reads with MiXCR. The sample has roughly 1,700,000 distinct CDR3 sequences, 28% seen once. Sequenced input: blood. The receptors were gathered from a woman in her twenties or thirties in good health.

The chain is built from TRBV7-9 and TRBJ2-5; TRBD2 matches 12 bases. The CDR3 has 15 amino acids. The germline V gene has CDR1 SEHNR and CDR2 FQNEAQ (reference sequence). Trimming took 5 bases from V and 11 from J; bases not matched to a gene: 12. The CDR3 DNA reads TGTGCCAGCAGCCCCAGACTAGCGGGGGAAAATGAGCAGTACTTC. Translation gives CASSPRLAGENEQYF.

Remarks on this clonotype: A much larger clonotype is one base distant, so this may be a read error. The DNA is omitted, as the CDR3 cannot be located on it reliably, and the CDR3 follows TCRdb's listing. This chain links TRBV29-1 with TRBJ1-2. Germline CDR1 reads SQVTM; CDR2 reads ANQGSEA. Including both end residues, the CDR3 is 12 amino acids long. The CDR3 loop is CSASKANYGCTF.

This clonotype was recorded at least ten times. This chain connects TRBV29-1 to TRBJ2-1; D might be TRBD2 (6 bases). Trimming pared 6 bases from V and 6 bases from J, leaving 15 bases between. The germline CDR1 and CDR2 sequences are SQVTM and ANQGSEA. CDR3 length: 13 amino acids. In DNA form, the CDR3 reads TGCAGCGTCAGGACGGGCGGGATCAATGAGCAGTTCTTC. Protein: CSVRTGGINEQFF.

This clonotype was seen a few times. The rearrangement links TRBV5-6 to TRBJ2-1; D could derive from TRBD1 or TRBD2 (5 bases each). The J call is in doubt because the DNA end fits TRBJ2-7 better. The CDR3 has 21 residues. Germline V gives CDR1 SGHDT, CDR2 YYEEEE. CDR3 nucleotides: TGTGCCAGCAGCTTGGCCAAGACAGCGGCCGCTTGGAGTCCCTCCTACAATGAGCAGTACTTC. Residues: CASSLAKTAAAWSPSYNEQYF.

The chain employs TRBV21-1 and TRBJ2-2. TRBV21-1 is flagged as a pseudogene. CDR3 length: 15 amino acids. This CDR3 is CASSKVSANTGELFF. CDR3 DNA sequence: TGTGCCAGCAGCAAAGTGTCGGCGAACACCGGGGAGCTGTTTTTT.

CDR3 bases: TGTGCCAGCAGCCCGAGGGGGCCCCTTACCGCGGAGACCCAGTACTTC. Translated: CASSPRGPLTAETQYF. The V gene is TRBV7-2, the J gene TRBJ2-5; 7 bases match TRBD1. With V trimmed by 5 bases and J by 5 bases, 14 bases remained unmatched. The V gene's germline CDR1 is SGHTA and CDR2 FQGNSA. The CDR3 covers 16 residues.

This rearrangement joins TRBV5-1 to TRBJ2-3; 9 bases fit TRBD2. Germline CDR1 and CDR2: SGHRS and YFSETQ. This CDR3 comprises 15 residues. J gave up 6 bases and V 2 bases, and 7 bases lay outside the gene matches. This CDR3 is CASSLQAGGYDTQYF. The CDR3 DNA reads as TGCGCCAGCAGCTTACAAGCGGGAGGTTACGATACGCAGTATTTT. Full variable domain (missing parts from reference TRBV5-1 and TRBJ2-3): KAGVTQTPRYLIKTRGQQVTLSCSPISGHRSVSWYQQTPGQGLQFLFEYFSETQRNKGNFPGRFSGRQFSNSRSEMNVSTLELGDSALYLCASSLQAGGYDTQYFGPGTRLTVL.

This clonotype came up many times. The chain has TRBV29-1 and TRBJ2-3; no firm D call. Trimming cost V 8 bases and J 3 bases, with 12 bases left between them. Germline-derived CDR1 and CDR2 are SQVTM and ANQGSEA. This CDR3 is 12 amino acids long. The DNA of the CDR3 is TGCAGCCCTAAGTGGGGTACAGATACGCAGTATTTT. Translating gives CSPKWGTDTQYF.

This rearrangement joins TRBV3-1 to TRBJ1-5; no clear D gene. CDR3 length: 17 amino acids. CDR1 and CDR2 (germline): LGHDT, YNNKEL (reference sequence). Deletions cut 6 bases from V and 3 bases from J, with 21 bases between. The CDR3 sequence: CASSPRIGRAANQPQHF. CDR3 sequence (DNA): TGTGCCAGCAGTCCCCGGATTGGAAGAGCCGCCAATCAGCCCCAGCATTTT.

The gene calls are TRBV10-3 and TRBJ1-1; 7 bases agree with TRBD1. CDR3 size: 15 residues. Germline CDR1 ENHRY, CDR2 SYGVKD. V shed 0 bases and J 2 bases; nucleotides not matched to a gene: 3. The CDR3 DNA sequence: TGTGCCATCAGTGAGTCAGGGGGCGCAAACACTGAAGCTTTCTTT. Amino acid sequence: CAISESGGANTEAFF.

The sample holds many counts of this clonotype. This chain joins TRBV29-1 and TRBJ2-5; TRBD1 matches at 7 bases. V lost 0 bases, J lost 10 bases, and 14 bases stayed unmatched. The CDR3 has 15 amino acids. Germline V lookup: CDR1 SQVTM, CDR2 ANQGSEA. In DNA form, the CDR3 reads TGCAGCGTTGAAGATCCTACCGGGACAGAAGGGGTCCAGTACTTC. It codes for CSVEDPTGTEGVQYF.

The V and J genes are TRBV6-5 and TRBJ2-6; D may be TRBD2 (6 bases). From germline, CDR1 is MNHEY and CDR2 SVGAGI. Trimming removed 2 bases at V and 0 bases at J, with 11 bases between. The CDR3 covers 17 residues. The chain's CDR3 is CASSYTGLGSGANVLTF. The CDR3 DNA is TGTGCCAGCAGTTACACGGGACTCGGCTCTGGGGCCAACGTCCTGACTTTC.

This clonotype was seen a handful of times. The V and J genes are TRBV10-1 and TRBJ2-1, with 11 bases fitting TRBD2. This CDR3 has 15 amino acids. Germline V lookup: CDR1 WNHNN, CDR2 SYGVQD (reference sequence). V gave up 4 bases and J gave up 8 bases; unmatched junction bases: 7. The CDR3 DNA sequence: TGCGCCAGCAGTGGAACTAGCGGGAGAGTTGATGAGCAGTTCTTC. Protein product: CASSGTSGRVDEQFF.

The table lists this clonotype with many counts. The chain has TRBV4-1 and TRBJ2-7; no clear D. The CDR3 is made up of 14 amino acids. V shed 3 bases and J shed 0 bases, with 9 bases lying between them. Germline values: CDR1 MGHRA, CDR2 YSYEKL. The CDR3 DNA follows: TGCGCCAGCAGCCATGGCAGGAGCTCCTACGAGCAGTACTTC. It codes for CASSHGRSSYEQYF.

In this sample, this clonotype turned up many times. The J gene is TRBJ2-7, the V gene TRBV9, with a weak D call TRBD2 (5 bases). V was shortened by 4 bases and J by 9 bases, with 29 bases between the two germline ends. CDR3 size: 17 residues. Germline CDR1 is SGDLS and CDR2 is YYNGEE. CDR3: CASSPYRSGIPQNVQYF. The CDR3 coding sequence is TGTGCCAGCAGCCCCTATAGATCGGGGATTCCCCAGAATGTGCAGTACTTC.

The chain couples TRBV7-9 to TRBJ2-7, with D perhaps TRBD1 (5 bases). Germline CDR1 reads SEHNR; CDR2 reads FQNEAQ (reference sequence). The CDR3 is 16 residues long. V lost 3 bases, J lost 0 bases, and 15 bases lay in between. CDR3 in DNA: TGTGCCAGCAGCTTGGGCATCAGGACATACTCCTACGAGCAGTACTTC. Translated: CASSLGIRTYSYEQYF.

Notes on this clonotype: Possible read error: a much larger clone is one base away. The genes are TRBV5-1 and TRBJ2-4, with 7 positions matching TRBD1. The length of the CDR3 is 14 residues. With V trimmed by 4 bases and J by 16 bases, 17 bases remained unmatched. CDR1 is SGHRS, CDR2 YFSETQ, per germline. The CDR3 region is CASSPSTGSDEHYF. Here the CDR3 DNA reads TGCGCCAGCAGCCCATCGACAGGGTCCGACGAGCACTACTTC.

This clonotype turned up a few times. This CDR3 is CASSVGSSNTGELFF. CDR3 nucleotide sequence: TGTGCCAGCAGCGTAGGGTCGTCGAACACCGGGGAGCTGTTTTTT. The gene calls are TRBV9 and TRBJ2-2, with D unresolved. The CDR3 contains 15 residues. Germline assignment: CDR1 SGDLS and CDR2 YYNGEE. V gave up 0 bases and J gave up 0 bases, with 6 bases separating them.

This clonotype came up a few times. DNA for the CDR3: TGTGCCAGCACCACGGGACGGACTAACTATGGCTACACCTTC. Protein sequence: CASTTGRTNYGYTF. This rearrangement joins TRBV6-5 to TRBJ1-2, with D perhaps matching TRBD1 (5 bases). V lost 7 bases to trimming and J lost 0 bases, with 12 bases between them. The CDR3 loop spans 14 amino acids. Germline loops: CDR1 MNHEY, CDR2 SVGAGI.